These T cell receptor beta chains were read from a single sample in a study of OX40 agonist ivuxolimab in advanced cancers. Produced via immunoSEQ multiplex PCR; TCRdb's table is partial and in-frame only. Of over 20,000 clones in the sample, approximately 85% were seen once. Here the sequenced sample was CD4+ or CD8+ T cells sorted from blood, taken in a trial of the OX40 agonist ivuxolimab. Receptors originate from an adult with an advanced solid tumor such as melanoma, head and neck, liver or kidney cancer. CDR3s include the opening cysteine and the closing phenylalanine or tryptophan. D genes are given only for firm matches. Clone size is not always given. Where it is, it says once, few, many or a class for expanded clones.

D gene,J gene,V gene,clone size,CDR3 DNA,CDR3 protein
-,TRBJ2-7,TRBV10-1,once,TGCGCCAGCAGGAGAGTGGACCCGGACGAGCAGTACTTC,CASRRVDPDEQYF
-,TRBJ2-1,TRBV7-8,few,TGTGCCAGCAGCTTAGGGGCAAGGGGCGACAATGAGCAGTTCTTC,CASSLGARGDNEQFF
-,TRBJ2-2,TRBV5-5,few,TGTGCCAGCAGCTTCGGGCGAACTAACACCGGGGAGCTGTTTTTT,CASSFGRTNTGELFF
-,TRBJ1-6,TRBV4-1,-,TGCGCCAGCAGCCAAGACAGGTATAATTCACCCCTCCACTTT,CASSQDRYNSPLHF
TRBD2,TRBJ2-2,TRBV5-5,-,TGTGCCAGCACCCTGGTAGGGACTAGTTCCGGGGAGCTGTTTTTT,CASTLVGTSSGELFF
-,TRBJ2-5,TRBV5-1,-,TGCGCCAGCAGAGGCGGTAATCAAGAGACCCAGTACTTC,CASRGGNQETQYF
TRBD2,TRBJ2-1,TRBV9,-,TGTGCCAGCAGCATGACTAGCGGGAAGAATGAGCAGTTCTTC,CASSMTSGKNEQFF
TRBD1,TRBJ1-2,TRBV29-1,-,TGCAGCGTCGACAGGGGGCGAGGCTACACCTTC,CSVDRGRGYTF
-,TRBJ1-3,TRBV9,once,TGTGCCAGCAGCACCAGCTCTGGAAACACCATATATTTT,CASSTSSGNTIYF
-,TRBJ1-1,TRBV27,once,TGTGCCAGCAGTCCCGCCTTACAGATTCCTGAAGCTTTCTTT,CASSPALQIPEAFF
-,TRBJ1-1,TRBV29-1,-,TGCAGCGTTGAAGCAGGGAGCTTCAGGGGTGAAGCTTTCTTT,CSVEAGSFRGEAFF
TRBD2,TRBJ2-1,TRBV7-9,-,TGTGCCAGCAGCGAGGGACTAGCGGGGGGAGAGCAGTTCTTC,CASSEGLAGGEQFF
-,TRBJ1-4,TRBV2,-,TGTGCCAGCAAGGGGGAGTATAATGAAAAACTGTTTTTT,CASKGEYNEKLFF
-,TRBJ2-3,TRBV11-1,-,TGTGCCAGCAGCTCGCCCTGGACTGGGGGTAGCACAGATACGCAGTATTTT,CASSSPWTGGSTDTQYF
-,TRBJ2-2,TRBV27,-,TGTGCCAGCAGCCCACTAGGACCTCAGACCGGGGAGCTGTTTTTT,CASSPLGPQTGELFF
TRBD2,TRBJ2-3,TRBV30,-,TGTGCCTGGAGTTATACTAGCGCCGTAGTCTCAGATACGCAGTATTTT,CAWSYTSAVVSDTQYF
-,TRBJ1-5,TRBV5-6,-,TGTGCCAGCAGCTTAGGGGGTTCCCTAAGCAATCAGCCCCAGCATTTT,CASSLGGSLSNQPQHF
-,TRBJ2-7,TRBV11-3,few,TGTGCCAGCAGCTTGGACGGGGGCTACGAGCAGTACTTC,CASSLDGGYEQYF
-,TRBJ2-2,TRBV7-9,-,TGTGCCAGCAGCTGGGGACTGGGGGACGGGGAGCTGTTTTTT,CASSWGLGDGELFF
-,TRBJ2-5,TRBV7-9,-,TGTGCCAGCAGCTCCGGGCGGTTAGAGACCCAGTACTTC,CASSSGRLETQYF
-,TRBJ2-2,TRBV6-5,once,TGTGCCAGCAGTTACGCCAGGGTGGCTGCCGGGGAGCTGTTTTTT,CASSYARVAAGELFF
TRBD1,TRBJ2-1,TRBV27,-,TGTGCCAGCAGTGACAGGGGTTTAGAGCAGTTCTTC,CASSDRGLEQFF
TRBD1,TRBJ2-7,TRBV9,-,TGTGCCAGCAGCGTAGGACAGGGCCCCTCTTACGAGCAGTACTTC,CASSVGQGPSYEQYF
-,TRBJ2-1,TRBV19,-,TGTGCCAGTAGCGGGACCCACTTTTCCTACAATGAGCAGTTCTTC,CASSGTHFSYNEQFF
-,TRBJ2-5,TRBV29-1,-,TGCAGCGTCATTGGGAGGGAGACCCAGTACTTC,CSVIGRETQYF
-,TRBJ1-2,TRBV9,-,TGTGCCAGCAGCGTGGGGGAATTGGATGGCTACACCTTC,CASSVGELDGYTF
TRBD1,TRBJ2-7,TRBV4-1,-,TGCGCCAGCAGCCAAGTGGACAGGGGTAGTGTCTACGAGCAGTACTTC,CASSQVDRGSVYEQYF
-,TRBJ2-5,TRBV10-2,few,TGCGCCAGCAGTGAGGCCAGGGGATCTGAGTCCCAGTACTTC,CASSEARGSESQYF
TRBD1,TRBJ1-2,TRBV29-1,-,TGCAGCGTTGAAAAGACAGGGACTTATGGCTACACCTTC,CSVEKTGTYGYTF
-,TRBJ2-1,TRBV6-5,-,TGTGCCAGCAGTCCCTCAGGGCGCGGTGGGCAGTTCTTC,CASSPSGRGGQFF
-,TRBJ2-3,TRBV5-1,many,TGCGCCAGTCAGATGACAGATACGCAGTATTTT,CASQMTDTQYF
-,TRBJ2-7,TRBV4-3,-,TGCGCCAGCAGCCTAGACAGATATGGCACTCCCTACGAGCAGTACTTC,CASSLDRYGTPYEQYF
-,TRBJ2-1,TRBV7-9,-,TGTGCCAGCAGCCTCGGGTCCTACAATGAGCAGTTCTTC,CASSLGSYNEQFF
-,TRBJ1-1,TRBV6-5,-,TGTGCCACTGGGACGATGAACACTGAAGCTTTCTTT,CATGTMNTEAFF
-,TRBJ1-1,TRBV27,-,TGTGCCAGCAGTTTACGAGAGGGGAACACTGAAGCTTTCTTT,CASSLREGNTEAFF
TRBD1,TRBJ1-6,TRBV4-1,-,TGCGCCAGCCAGGAAGGACAGGGTTTTAATTCACCCCTCCACTTT,CASQEGQGFNSPLHF
-,TRBJ2-3,TRBV9,-,TGTGCCAGCAATGCAGCGACCACAGATACGCAGTATTTT,CASNAATTDTQYF
TRBD1,TRBJ1-1,TRBV27,-,TGTGCCAGCAGTTACTACCTCGGACAGGGAGGGCAAGCTTTCTTT,CASSYYLGQGGQAFF
TRBD1,TRBJ2-2,TRBV6-6,few,TGTGCCAGCAGTTACTCGATACAGGGGACGACCGGGGAGCTGTTTTTT,CASSYSIQGTTGELFF
TRBD2,TRBJ2-1,TRBV28,-,TGTGCCAGCAGAAACCTAGCGGGAGGGCTCGCGGAGCAGTTCTTC,CASRNLAGGLAEQFF
TRBD1,TRBJ2-2,TRBV5-6,-,TGTGCCAGCAGCTTCGGGACAGGTTTTACCGGGGAGCTGTTTTTT,CASSFGTGFTGELFF
-,TRBJ2-7,TRBV28,-,TGTGCCAGCAGATCTCCAGGGTTCGAGCAGTACTTC,CASRSPGFEQYF
-,TRBJ1-5,TRBV28,-,TGTGCCAGCAGTTTAGCTAATAGCAATCAGCCCCAGCATTTT,CASSLANSNQPQHF
-,TRBJ2-7,TRBV11-2,-,TGTGCCAGCAGCTTGGAAGCAGCCTACGAGCAGTACTTC,CASSLEAAYEQYF
TRBD1,TRBJ1-5,TRBV19,once,TGTGCCAGTAGTATTAACAGGGGGCGCGGGGCTCAGCCCCAGCATTTT,CASSINRGRGAQPQHF
-,TRBJ2-1,TRBV27,-,TGTGCCAGCAGTATTAGCCCAGAGGGGTATGAGCAGTTCTTC,CASSISPEGYEQFF
-,TRBJ2-7,TRBV21-1,-,TGTGCCAGCAGCAAGGGGGGGACTGGCTTAGCCTACGAGCAGTACTTC,CASSKGGTGLAYEQYF
TRBD1,TRBJ1-5,TRBV6-6,-,TGTGCCGGCTCACAGGGGTGGAATCAGCCCCAGCATTTT,CAGSQGWNQPQHF
TRBD1,TRBJ1-2,TRBV5-4,-,TGTGCCAGCAGCCAAGCCTCCGGGACAGGGGGTTTTCACTATGGCTACACCTTC,CASSQASGTGGFHYGYTF
TRBD2,TRBJ2-2,TRBV7-3,-,TGTGCCAGCAGCTCCGGACTAGCGGGAGTCGGAACCGGGGAGCTGTTTTTT,CASSSGLAGVGTGELFF
-,TRBJ2-7,TRBV5-4,once,TGTGCCAGCAGCTTGGAGAATTACGAGCAGTACTTC,CASSLENYEQYF
-,TRBJ1-2,TRBV7-2,-,TGTGCCAGCAGCTTGGGGGCCACCTATGGCTACACCTTC,CASSLGATYGYTF
-,TRBJ2-7,TRBV4-1,-,TGCGCCAGCAGCCAAGTATGGGCGGGTTTAAGCTCCTACGAGCAGTACTTC,CASSQVWAGLSSYEQYF
-,TRBJ2-2,TRBV5-4,few,TGTGCCAGCAGCCCCTCGGACGGGACCGGGGAGCTGTTTTTT,CASSPSDGTGELFF
-,TRBJ1-2,TRBV7-2,-,TGTGCCAGCAGCTTATACGGACTATACTATGGCTACACCTTC,CASSLYGLYYGYTF
TRBD2,TRBJ2-5,TRBV4-1,once,TGCGCCAGCAGTTTGACTAGCGGGGGACGGGGGGCCCAGTACTTC,CASSLTSGGRGAQYF
-,TRBJ1-1,TRBV11-2,-,TGTGCCAGCAGGGAGACGATGGGTGCTGAAGCTTTCTTT,CASRETMGAEAFF
-,TRBJ2-3,TRBV19,-,TGTGCCAGTAGTATGTACCCCACGGCCAACACAGATACGCAGTATTTT,CASSMYPTANTDTQYF
-,TRBJ1-5,TRBV18,-,TGTGCCAGCTCCCGAAGGGCAGGGAATCAGCCCCAGCATTTT,CASSRRAGNQPQHF
-,TRBJ1-5,TRBV2,-,TGTGCCAGCAGTGGGACATATAGCAATCAGCCCCAGCATTTT,CASSGTYSNQPQHF